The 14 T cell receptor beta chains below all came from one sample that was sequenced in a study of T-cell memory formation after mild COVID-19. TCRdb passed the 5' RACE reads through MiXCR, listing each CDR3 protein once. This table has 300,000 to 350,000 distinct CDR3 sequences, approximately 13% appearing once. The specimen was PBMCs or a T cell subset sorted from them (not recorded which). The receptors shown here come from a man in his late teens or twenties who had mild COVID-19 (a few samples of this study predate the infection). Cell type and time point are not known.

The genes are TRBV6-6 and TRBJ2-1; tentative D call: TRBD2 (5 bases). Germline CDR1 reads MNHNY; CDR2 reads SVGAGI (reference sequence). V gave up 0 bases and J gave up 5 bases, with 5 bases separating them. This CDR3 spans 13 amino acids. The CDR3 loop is CASSYSGDNEQFF. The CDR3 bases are TGTGCCAGCAGTTACTCCGGGGACAATGAGCAGTTCTTC.

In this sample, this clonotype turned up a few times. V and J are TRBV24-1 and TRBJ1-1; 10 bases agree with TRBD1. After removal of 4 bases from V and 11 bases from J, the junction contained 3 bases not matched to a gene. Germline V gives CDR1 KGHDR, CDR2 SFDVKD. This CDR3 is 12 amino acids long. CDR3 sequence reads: CATSDGTGEAFF. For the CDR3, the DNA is TGTGCCACCAGTGACGGGACAGGGGAGGCTTTCTTT.

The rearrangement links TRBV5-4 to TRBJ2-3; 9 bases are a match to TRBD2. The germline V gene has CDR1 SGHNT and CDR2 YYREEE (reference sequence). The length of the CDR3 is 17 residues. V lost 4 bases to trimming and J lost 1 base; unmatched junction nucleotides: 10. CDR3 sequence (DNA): TGTGCCAGCAGCCCGGAACTAGCGGGCAGGGGCACAGATACGCAGTATTTT. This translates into CASSPELAGRGTDTQYF.

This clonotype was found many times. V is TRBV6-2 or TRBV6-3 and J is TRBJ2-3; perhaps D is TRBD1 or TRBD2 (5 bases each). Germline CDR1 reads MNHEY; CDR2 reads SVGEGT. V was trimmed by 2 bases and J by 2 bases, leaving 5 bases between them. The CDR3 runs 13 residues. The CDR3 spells CASSYGTTDTQYF. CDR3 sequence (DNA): TGTGCCAGCAGTTACGGGACCACAGATACGCAGTATTTT.

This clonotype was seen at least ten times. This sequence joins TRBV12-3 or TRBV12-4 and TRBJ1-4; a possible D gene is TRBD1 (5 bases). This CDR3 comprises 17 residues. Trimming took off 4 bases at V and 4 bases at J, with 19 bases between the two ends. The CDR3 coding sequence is TGTGCCAGCAGTTCCACCCCCGGGGACCCAAATAATGAAAAACTGTTTTTT. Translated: CASSSTPGDPNNEKLFF.

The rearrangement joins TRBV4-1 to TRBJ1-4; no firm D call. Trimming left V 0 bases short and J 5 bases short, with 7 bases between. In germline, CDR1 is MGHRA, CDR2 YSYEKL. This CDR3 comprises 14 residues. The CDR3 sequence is CASSQDLGNEKLFF. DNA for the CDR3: TGCGCCAGCAGCCAAGATTTAGGAAATGAAAAACTGTTTTTT.

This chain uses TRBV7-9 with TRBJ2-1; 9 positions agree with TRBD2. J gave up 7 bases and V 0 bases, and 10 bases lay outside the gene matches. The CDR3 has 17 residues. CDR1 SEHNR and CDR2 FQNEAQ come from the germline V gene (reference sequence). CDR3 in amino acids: CASSLATSGGPSNEQFF. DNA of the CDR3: TGTGCCAGCAGCTTAGCGACTAGCGGAGGTCCCTCGAATGAGCAGTTCTTC.

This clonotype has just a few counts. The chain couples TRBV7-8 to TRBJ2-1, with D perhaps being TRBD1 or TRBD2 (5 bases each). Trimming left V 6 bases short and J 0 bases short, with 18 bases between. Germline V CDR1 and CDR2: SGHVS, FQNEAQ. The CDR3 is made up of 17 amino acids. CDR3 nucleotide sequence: TGTGCCAGCAGGCCAGGACGGGACGTCCCCTCCTACAATGAGCAGTTCTTC. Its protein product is CASRPGRDVPSYNEQFF.

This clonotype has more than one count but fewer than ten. The chain's CDR3 is CASSSRGQRIYEQYF. The DNA for the CDR3 is TGTGCCAGCAGCTCCAGGGGGCAGAGGATCTACGAGCAGTACTTC. The chain has TRBV5-6 and TRBJ2-7; the match to TRBD1 covers 8 bases. The trim removed 3 bases at V and 3 bases at J, leaving 8 bases unmatched. This CDR3 contains 15 residues. Germline V lookup: CDR1 SGHDT, CDR2 YYEEEE.

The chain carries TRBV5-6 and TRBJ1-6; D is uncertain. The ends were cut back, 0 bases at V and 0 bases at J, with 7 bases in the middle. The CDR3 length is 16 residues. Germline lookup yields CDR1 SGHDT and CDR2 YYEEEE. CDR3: CASSLGVNSYNSPLHF. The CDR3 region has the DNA TGTGCCAGCAGCTTGGGGGTGAACTCCTATAATTCACCCCTCCACTTT.

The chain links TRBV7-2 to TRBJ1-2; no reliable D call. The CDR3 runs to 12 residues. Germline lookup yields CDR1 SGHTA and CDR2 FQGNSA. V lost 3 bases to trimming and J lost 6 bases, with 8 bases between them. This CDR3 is CASSFIGDGYTF. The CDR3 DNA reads TGTGCCAGCAGCTTTATCGGGGATGGCTACACCTTC.

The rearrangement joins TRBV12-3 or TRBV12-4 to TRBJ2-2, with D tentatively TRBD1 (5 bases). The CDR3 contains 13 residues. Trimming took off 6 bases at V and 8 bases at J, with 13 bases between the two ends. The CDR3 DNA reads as TGTGCCAGCAGCTGGGGCTTGTTTGGGGAGCTGTTTTTT. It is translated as CASSWGLFGELFF.

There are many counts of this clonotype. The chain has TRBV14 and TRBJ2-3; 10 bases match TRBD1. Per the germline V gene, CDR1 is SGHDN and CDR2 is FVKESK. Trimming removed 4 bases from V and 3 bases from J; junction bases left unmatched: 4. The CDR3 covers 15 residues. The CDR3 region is CASSPRTGGTDTQYF. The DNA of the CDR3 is TGTGCCAGCAGCCCACGGACAGGGGGTACAGATACGCAGTATTTT. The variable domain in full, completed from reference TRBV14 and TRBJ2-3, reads EAGVTQFPSHSVIEKGQTVTLRCDPISGHDNLYWYRRVMGKEIKFLLHFVKESKQDESGMPNNRFLAERTGGTYSTLKVQPAELEDSGVYFCASSPRTGGTDTQYFGPGTRLTVL.

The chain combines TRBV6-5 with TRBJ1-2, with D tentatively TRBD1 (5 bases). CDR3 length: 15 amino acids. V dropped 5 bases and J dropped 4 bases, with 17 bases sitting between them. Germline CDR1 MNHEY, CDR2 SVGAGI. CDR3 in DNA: TGTGCCAGCAGTAAGGGGAGCCAATCTAGCTATGGCTACACCTTC. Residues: CASSKGSQSSYGYTF.